The 32 T cell receptor beta chains in this list originate from one sample, sequenced in a study of cytomegalovirus exposure and HLA in healthy donors. Libraries were prepared by immunoSEQ multiplex PCR; TCRdb keeps only in-frame clonotypes and omits some of them. Counted here are 150,000 to 200,000 clones, roughly 88% occurring once; the ten biggest clones make up over 1.1%. The source material was PBMCs. The receptors originated from a woman aged 18-29 years in good health and CMV-seronegative.

This rearrangement joins TRBV14 to TRBJ2-3; 10 bases agree with TRBD2. Looked up from germline, CDR1 is SGHDN and CDR2 is FVKESK. V shed 7 bases and J 1 base; nucleotides not matched to a gene: 5. The length of the CDR3 is 15 residues. The CDR3 nucleotides are TGTGCCAGCACAGAAAGCGGGAGGGGCACAGATACGCAGTATTTT. It translates to CASTESGRGTDTQYF.

V is TRBV7-8 and J is TRBJ1-6; no definite D call. The CDR3 extends over 15 amino acids. The V gene's germline CDR1 is SGHVS and CDR2 FQNEAQ. The V gene lost 1 base and the J gene lost 6 bases, with 10 bases spanning the gap. The CDR3, as DNA: TGTGCCAGCAGCTTAGTTTTGGCCCTTAATTCACCCCTCCACTTT. Translating it yields CASSLVLALNSPLHF.

This clone appeared once. The J gene is TRBJ1-2, the V gene TRBV5-6, with 8 bases lining up with TRBD1. The CDR3 spans 17 residues. Germline CDR1 reads SGHDT; CDR2 reads YYEEEE. Germline trimming cut 0 bases from V and 2 bases from J; bases unmatched to any gene: 9. The CDR3 bases are TGTGCCAGCAGCTTGGGGGCAGGGGGCGGAGAGAACTATGGCTACACCTTC. It is translated as CASSLGAGGGENYGYTF.

The chain combines TRBV2 with TRBJ1-5; D is possibly TRBD1 (6 bases). CDR3 length equals 15 residues. Trimming removed 8 bases at V and 2 bases at J, with 16 bases between. CDR1 SNHLY and CDR2 FYNNEI come from the germline V gene. Here the CDR3 reads CASARAGDGNQPQHF. In DNA form, the CDR3 reads TGTGCCAGCGCGAGGGCAGGGGATGGCAATCAGCCCCAGCATTTT.

This sequence joins TRBV6-6 and TRBJ2-1; 12 bases line up with TRBD1. The junction had 6 bases not matched to a gene; V was cut back by 4 bases and J by 8 bases. This CDR3 is 15 amino acids long. Germline-derived CDR1 and CDR2 are MNHNY and SVGAGI (reference sequence). DNA of the CDR3: TGTGCCAGCAGTTCCCGGGACAGGGGGCAGTATGAGCAGTTCTTC. It encodes CASSSRDRGQYEQFF.

V is TRBV19 and J is TRBJ2-5; TRBD2 might be the D (6 bases). The V gene lost 6 bases and the J gene lost 5 bases, with 16 bases spanning the gap. Germline V CDR1 and CDR2: LNHDA, SQIVND (reference sequence). This CDR3 contains 14 residues. This CDR3 is CASSPLGGRETQYF. In DNA, the CDR3 is TGTGCCAGTAGCCCATTGGGGGGTCGGGAGACCCAGTACTTC.

The V gene is TRBV9, the J gene TRBJ2-1; 10 bases fit TRBD2. The CDR3 is made up of 18 amino acids. Losses at the gene ends were 0 bases for V and 1 base for J; bases not matched to a gene: 7. The germline gives CDR1 SGDLS, CDR2 YYNGEE. The CDR3 sequence is CASSVAAGGHFSYNEQFF. The CDR3 DNA reads TGTGCCAGCAGCGTAGCAGCGGGGGGGCATTTTTCCTACAATGAGCAGTTCTTC.

The V gene is TRBV2, the J gene TRBJ1-5, with TRBD1 as a possible D gene (5 bases). The CDR3 consists of 15 residues. The V end was cut by 3 bases, the J end by 4 bases, with 13 bases between. CDR1 is SNHLY, CDR2 FYNNEI, per germline. DNA for the CDR3: TGTGCCAGCAGTGACCAGGGCGGGACGAATCAGCCCCAGCATTTT. This encodes CASSDQGGTNQPQHF.

The CDR3 here is CASSSGQGAERAFF. CDR3 nucleotides: TGCGCCAGCAGCTCGGGACAGGGTGCGGAGCGAGCTTTCTTT. The rearrangement uses TRBV5-1 and TRBJ1-1, with TRBD1 matching 9 bases. The CDR3 loop spans 14 amino acids. J gave up 10 bases and V 3 bases, and 10 bases lay outside the gene matches. The germline V gene encodes CDR1 SGHRS and CDR2 YFSETQ.

In nucleotides, the CDR3 is TGTGCCATCAGTTTGGCGCTGGGGCGCCGGGACGAGCAGTACTTC. Its protein is CAISLALGRRDEQYF. The chain links TRBV10-3 to TRBJ2-7; tentatively, D is TRBD1 (5 bases). V was trimmed by 5 bases and J by 5 bases, leaving 19 bases between them. Per germline, CDR1 ENHRY and CDR2 SYGVKD. The CDR3 consists of 15 residues.

J is TRBJ1-2 and V is TRBV6-5; no reliable D call. Trimming left V 6 bases short and J 4 bases short, with 12 bases between. From germline, CDR1 is MNHEY and CDR2 SVGAGI. CDR3 size: 13 residues. Here the CDR3 reads CASRKGGSYGYTF. CDR3 nucleotides: TGTGCCAGCAGAAAGGGAGGGTCCTATGGCTACACCTTC.

The gene calls are TRBV9 and TRBJ1-5; D is unresolved. The V gene's germline CDR1 is SGDLS and CDR2 YYNGEE. V was trimmed by 0 bases and J by 1 base, leaving 11 bases between them. There are 16 residues in the CDR3. This chain's CDR3 is CASSVGVGASNQPQHF. CDR3 coding DNA: TGTGCCAGCAGCGTAGGAGTTGGAGCCAGCAATCAGCCCCAGCATTTT.

J is TRBJ1-1 and V is TRBV2; D remains unclear. Germline values: CDR1 SNHLY, CDR2 FYNNEI. Trimming shortened V by 4 bases and J by 1 base, and 13 bases separated the two germline ends. CDR3 length: 15 residues. This chain's CDR3 is CASSGRMEGNTEAFF. In DNA, the CDR3 is TGTGCCAGCAGTGGGAGGATGGAAGGGAACACTGAAGCTTTCTTT. Full variable domain (rest looked up from reference TRBV2 and TRBJ1-1): EPEVTQTPSHQVTQMGQEVILRCVPISNHLYFYWYRQILGQKVEFLVSFYNNEISEKSEIFDDQFSVERPDGSNFTLKIRSTKLEDSAMYFCASSGRMEGNTEAFFGQGTRLTVV.

CDR3 loop: CAISELTGVKDYGYTF. CDR3 coding DNA: TGTGCCATCAGTGAACTAACAGGGGTCAAAGACTATGGCTACACCTTC. This rearrangement joins TRBV10-3 to TRBJ1-2, with 7 bases fitting TRBD1. V lost 3 bases to trimming and J lost 3 bases; unmatched junction nucleotides: 10. In germline, CDR1 is ENHRY, CDR2 SYGVKD. There are 16 residues in the CDR3.

The chain couples TRBV30 to TRBJ1-1; TRBD1 is a possible D gene (5 bases). Germline CDR1 is GTSNPN and CDR2 is SVGIG (reference sequence). V shed 0 bases and J shed 0 bases, with 8 bases lying between them. This CDR3 region has 14 residues. This CDR3 reads CAWSVGGMNTEAFF. CDR3 DNA: TGTGCCTGGAGTGTTGGGGGGATGAACACTGAAGCTTTCTTT. Combining the CDR3 with reference TRBV30 and TRBJ1-1 gives the whole variable domain SQTIHQWPATLVQPVGSPLSLECTVEGTSNPNLYWYRQAAGRGLQLLFYSVGIGQISSEVPQNLSASRPQDRQFILSSKKLLLSDSGFYLCAWSVGGMNTEAFFGQGTRLTVV.

The rearrangement links TRBV7-8 to TRBJ1-1; no reliable D call. Germline lookup yields CDR1 SGHVS and CDR2 FQNEAQ. CDR3 length equals 11 residues. V lost 8 bases and J 8 bases, leaving 12 bases between the germline ends. CDR3 sequence: CASSIIQEAFF. The CDR3 region has the DNA TGTGCCAGCTCAATTATCCAGGAAGCTTTCTTT. The full variable domain, completed using reference TRBV7-8 and TRBJ1-1, is GAGVSQSPRYKVAKRGQDVALRCDPISGHVSLFWYQQALGQGPEFLTYFQNEAQLDKSGLPSDRFFAERPEGSVSTLKIQRTQQEDSAVYLCASSIIQEAFFGQGTRLTVV.

V usage is TRBV27 and J usage is TRBJ1-2, with 7 bases that match TRBD1. Germline CDR1 and CDR2: MNHEY and SMNVEV (reference sequence). V trimming: 4 bases; J trimming: 4 bases; junction bases outside the gene matches: 6. The CDR3 has 14 amino acids. In DNA form, the CDR3 reads TGTGCCAGCAGTTCACAGGGGTTCGGCTATGGCTACACCTTC. Its protein product is CASSSQGFGYGYTF.

V usage is TRBV6-5 and J usage is TRBJ1-2; D not resolved. The germline CDR1 and CDR2 sequences are MNHEY and SVGAGI. The ends were cut back, 7 bases at V and 0 bases at J, with 12 bases in the middle. The CDR3 runs to 14 residues. The CDR3 nucleotides are TGTGCCAGCACACAACTCGCGGCTAACTATGGCTACACCTTC. This encodes CASTQLAANYGYTF.

J is TRBJ2-2 and V is TRBV5-4; 10 bases agree with TRBD1. CDR3 length: 16 residues. CDR1 and CDR2 from the germline V gene are SGHNT and YYREEE (reference sequence). J lost 4 bases, V lost 4 bases, and 7 bases had no gene match. The CDR3 region is CASSARQGAVTGELFF. The CDR3 DNA reads TGTGCCAGCAGCGCCAGACAGGGGGCTGTCACCGGGGAGCTGTTTTTT.

This chain joins TRBV15 and TRBJ2-6; 11 bases align to TRBD2. Trimming cost V 2 bases and J 1 base; bases outside gene matches: 4. Germline V gene data show CDR1 as LNHNV and CDR2 as YYDKDF (reference sequence). CDR3 size: 18 residues. The CDR3 loop reads CATSRLGTSGSGANVLTF. CDR3 in DNA: TGTGCCACCAGCAGATTAGGGACTAGCGGTTCTGGGGCCAACGTCCTGACTTTC.

The chain combines TRBV6-5 with TRBJ2-2, with 7 nucleotides matching TRBD1. This CDR3 is built from 15 residues. The V and J ends lost 6 bases and 3 bases, in that order; junction bases with no gene match: 7. CDR1 and CDR2 (germline): MNHEY, SVGAGI. CDR3 residues: CASSGSDRDTGELFF. In DNA, the CDR3 is TGTGCCAGCAGCGGATCAGACAGGGACACCGGGGAGCTGTTTTTT.

This clone was picked up a small number of times. CDR3 DNA: TGTGCCAGCAGCTTAGTTTTCACACACAATAGCAATCAGCCCCAGCATTTT. It specifies CASSLVFTHNSNQPQHF. This chain links TRBV7-6 with TRBJ1-5, with D unresolved. Trimming left V 1 base short and J 0 bases short, with 13 bases between. The CDR3 contains 17 residues. Germline V gene sequence: CDR1 SGHVS, CDR2 FNYEAQ.

The genes are TRBV27 and TRBJ2-5; weak D call: TRBD1 (6 bases). With 0 bases removed from V and 4 bases from J, the gap between germline ends came to 21 bases. Germline CDR1 is MNHEY and CDR2 is SMNVEV (reference sequence). The CDR3 totals 18 residues. The CDR3 region is CASSLSRLPQGRTETQYF. CDR3 nucleotides: TGTGCCAGCAGTTTATCCCGACTACCACAGGGCAGGACAGAGACCCAGTACTTC.

This clone was seen once. The chain employs TRBV19 and TRBJ2-7; 10 bases fit TRBD2. After removal of 1 base from V and 3 bases from J, the junction contained 6 bases not matched to a gene. The CDR3 runs to 16 residues. CDR1 is LNHDA and CDR2 is SQIVND in the germline V gene (reference sequence). DNA for the CDR3: TGTGCCAGTAGTATAGGCCCACTAGCGGGAAACTACGAGCAGTACTTC. Its protein product is CASSIGPLAGNYEQYF. Filled out from reference TRBV19 and TRBJ2-7, the complete variable domain reads DGGITQSPKYLFRKEGQNVTLSCEQNLNHDAMYWYRQDPGQGLRLIYYSQIVNDFQKGDIAEGYSVSREKKESFPLTVTSAQKNPTAFYLCASSIGPLAGNYEQYFGPGTRLTVT.

The chain is built from TRBV11-2 and TRBJ2-7; 9 bases map to TRBD1. This CDR3 contains 17 residues. The ends lost 5 bases at V and 4 bases at J; junction bases unmatched: 15. Germline lookup yields CDR1 SGHAT and CDR2 FQNNGV. CDR3 sequence reads: CASSHGTGSQFHYEQYF. CDR3 DNA sequence: TGTGCCAGCAGCCACGGGACAGGGAGCCAATTCCATTACGAGCAGTACTTC.

J is TRBJ1-1 and V is TRBV25-1, with unresolved D. Trimming shortened V by 1 base and J by 4 bases, and 10 bases separated the two germline ends. The CDR3 loop spans 14 amino acids. Germline V gene data show CDR1 as MGHDK and CDR2 as SYGVNS. Here the CDR3 DNA reads TGTGCCAGCAGTGAATCTGGTCCGGGCACTGAAGCTTTCTTT. Its translation is CASSESGPGTEAFF.

The rearrangement joins TRBV19 to TRBJ2-5; 14 bases are shared with TRBD2. After removal of 6 bases from V and 4 bases from J, the junction contained 10 bases not matched to a gene. There are 17 residues in the CDR3. CDR1 LNHDA and CDR2 SQIVND come from the germline V gene (reference sequence). In DNA form, the CDR3 reads TGTGCCAGTAGGAGACTAGCGGGGGGGCCGAGTCGAGAGACCCAGTACTTC. It codes for CASRRLAGGPSRETQYF.

The V and J genes are TRBV18 and TRBJ2-1; D might be TRBD2 (6 bases). Germline CDR1 reads KGHSH; CDR2 reads LQKENI. Trimming removed 0 bases from V and 4 bases from J, with 10 bases in between. CDR3 length equals 15 residues. The CDR3 protein is CASSPPRGLYNEQFF. In nucleotides, the CDR3 is TGTGCCAGCTCACCACCGCGGGGCCTTTACAATGAGCAGTTCTTC. Filled out from reference TRBV18 and TRBJ2-1, the complete variable domain reads NAGVMQNPRHLVRRRGQEARLRCSPMKGHSHVYWYRQLPEEGLKFMVYLQKENIIDESGMPKERFSAEFPKEGPSILRIQQVVRGDSAAYFCASSPPRGLYNEQFFGPGTRLTVL.

This clone was seen a single time. The chain links TRBV5-6 to TRBJ1-2; D possibly corresponds to TRBD1 (6 bases). The CDR3 consists of 15 residues. From germline, CDR1 is SGHDT and CDR2 YYEEEE. Trimming removed 3 bases from V and 4 bases from J, with 16 bases in between. The CDR3 loop reads CASSSYRALTYGYTF. The CDR3 DNA reads TGTGCCAGCAGCTCGTACAGGGCGCTGACCTATGGCTACACCTTC.

The chain carries TRBV4-1 and TRBJ1-1, with D possibly being TRBD1 (5 bases). Trimming pared 1 base from V and 1 base from J, leaving 16 bases between. The CDR3 contains 17 residues. CDR1 and CDR2 from the germline V gene are MGHRA and YSYEKL. CDR3 nucleotide sequence: TGCGCCAGCAGCCAAGCTTACACCGGAGGGGAGAACACTGAAGCTTTCTTT. This sequence encodes CASSQAYTGGENTEAFF.

The chain recombines TRBV7-9 with TRBJ2-6; TRBD1 matches at 9 bases. The CDR3 sequence is 16 residues long. The J segment lost 4 bases and the V segment lost 5 bases, leaving 6 bases of the junction unmatched. Germline V lookup: CDR1 SEHNR, CDR2 FQNEAQ (reference sequence). The CDR3 region is CASSLTGGLGANVLTF. The CDR3 nucleotides are TGTGCCAGCAGCCTCACAGGGGGCTTAGGGGCCAACGTCCTGACTTTC.

This clone showed up just a few times. The chain couples TRBV18 to TRBJ2-7, with TRBD1 matching 9 bases. CDR3 length: 15 residues. With V trimmed by 2 bases and J by 4 bases, 6 bases remained unmatched. The germline gives CDR1 KGHSH, CDR2 LQKENI. The CDR3 coding sequence is TGTGCCAGCTCACCAAGTACGGGACAGGGTTACGAGCAGTACTTC. Amino acids: CASSPSTGQGYEQYF.